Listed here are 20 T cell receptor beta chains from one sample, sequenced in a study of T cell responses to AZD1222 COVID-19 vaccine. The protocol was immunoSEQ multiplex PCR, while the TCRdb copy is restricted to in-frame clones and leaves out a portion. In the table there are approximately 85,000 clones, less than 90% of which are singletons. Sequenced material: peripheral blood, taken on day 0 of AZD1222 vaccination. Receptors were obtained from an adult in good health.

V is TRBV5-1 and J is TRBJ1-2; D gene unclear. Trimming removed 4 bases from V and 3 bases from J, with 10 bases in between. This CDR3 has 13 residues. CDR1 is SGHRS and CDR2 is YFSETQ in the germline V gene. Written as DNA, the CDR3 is TGCGCCAGCAGCCCGAGGACGGACTATGGCTACACCTTC. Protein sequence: CASSPRTDYGYTF.

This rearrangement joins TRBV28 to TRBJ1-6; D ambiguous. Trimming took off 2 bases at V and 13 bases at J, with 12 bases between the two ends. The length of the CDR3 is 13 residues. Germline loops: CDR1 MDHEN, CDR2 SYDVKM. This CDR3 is CASSLASLPPLHF. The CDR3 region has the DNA TGTGCCAGCAGTTTAGCTTCCCTCCCCCCCCTCCACTTT.

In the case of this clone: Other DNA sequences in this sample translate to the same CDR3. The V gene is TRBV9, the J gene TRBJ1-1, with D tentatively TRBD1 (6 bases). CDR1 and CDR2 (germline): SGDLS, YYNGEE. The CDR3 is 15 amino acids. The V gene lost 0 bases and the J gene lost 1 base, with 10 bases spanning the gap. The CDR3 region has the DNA TGTGCCAGCAGCGTAGTCGGGACACCGAACACTGAAGCTTTCTTT. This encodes CASSVVGTPNTEAFF.

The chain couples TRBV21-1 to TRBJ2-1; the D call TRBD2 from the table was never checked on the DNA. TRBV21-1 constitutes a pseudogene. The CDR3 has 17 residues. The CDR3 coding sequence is TGTGCCAGCAGCAACAGGGGACTAGCCTCCCATATCGAATGGCAGTTCTTC. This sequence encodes CASSNRGLASHIEWQFF.

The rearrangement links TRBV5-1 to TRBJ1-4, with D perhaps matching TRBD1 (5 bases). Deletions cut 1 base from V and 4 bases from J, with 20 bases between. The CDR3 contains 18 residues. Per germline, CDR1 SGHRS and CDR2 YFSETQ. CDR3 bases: TGCGCCAGCAGCTTGATTCCCGCAGGGCGGGGCAATAATGAAAAACTGTTTTTT. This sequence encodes CASSLIPAGRGNNEKLFF. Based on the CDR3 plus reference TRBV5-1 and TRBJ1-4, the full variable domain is KAGVTQTPRYLIKTRGQQVTLSCSPISGHRSVSWYQQTPGQGLQFLFEYFSETQRNKGNFPGRFSGRQFSNSRSEMNVSTLELGDSALYLCASSLIPAGRGNNEKLFFGSGTQLSVL.

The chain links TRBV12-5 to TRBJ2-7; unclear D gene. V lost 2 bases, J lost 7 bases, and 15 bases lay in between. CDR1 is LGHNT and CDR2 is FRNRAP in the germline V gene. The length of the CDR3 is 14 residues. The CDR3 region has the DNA TGTGCTAGTGGTTTGAAAGAAACAGCATCTGAGCAGTACTTC. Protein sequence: CASGLKETASEQYF.

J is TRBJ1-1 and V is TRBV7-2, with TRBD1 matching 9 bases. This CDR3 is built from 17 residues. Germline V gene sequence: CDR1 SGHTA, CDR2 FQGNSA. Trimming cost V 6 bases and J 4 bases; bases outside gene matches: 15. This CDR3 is CASSQGQGPAVGTEAFF. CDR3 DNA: TGTGCCAGCAGTCAGGGACAGGGTCCCGCCGTGGGCACTGAAGCTTTCTTT.

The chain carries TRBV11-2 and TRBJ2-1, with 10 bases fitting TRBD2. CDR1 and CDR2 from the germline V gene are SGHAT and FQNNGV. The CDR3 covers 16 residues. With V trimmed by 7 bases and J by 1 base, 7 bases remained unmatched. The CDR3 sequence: CASTQLSGGSYNEQFF. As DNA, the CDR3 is TGTGCCAGCACTCAACTTAGCGGGGGGTCCTACAATGAGCAGTTCTTC.

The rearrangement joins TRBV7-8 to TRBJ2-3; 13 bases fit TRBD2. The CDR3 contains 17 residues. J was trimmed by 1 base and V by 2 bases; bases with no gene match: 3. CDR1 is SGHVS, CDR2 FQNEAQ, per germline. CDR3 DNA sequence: TGTGCCAGCAGCTTACGGACTAGCGGGAGTGGCACAGATACGCAGTATTTT. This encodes CASSLRTSGSGTDTQYF.

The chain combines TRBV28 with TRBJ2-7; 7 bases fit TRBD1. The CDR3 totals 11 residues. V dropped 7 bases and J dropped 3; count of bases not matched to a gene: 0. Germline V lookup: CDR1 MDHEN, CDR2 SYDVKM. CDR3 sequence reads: CASTGGYEQYF. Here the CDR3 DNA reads TGTGCCAGCACAGGGGGCTACGAGCAGTACTTC.

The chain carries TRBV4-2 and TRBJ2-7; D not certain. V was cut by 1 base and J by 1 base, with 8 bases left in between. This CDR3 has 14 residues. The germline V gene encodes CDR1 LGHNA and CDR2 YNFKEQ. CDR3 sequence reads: CASSQAWDSYEQYF. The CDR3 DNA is TGTGCCAGCAGCCAAGCGTGGGATTCCTACGAGCAGTACTTC.

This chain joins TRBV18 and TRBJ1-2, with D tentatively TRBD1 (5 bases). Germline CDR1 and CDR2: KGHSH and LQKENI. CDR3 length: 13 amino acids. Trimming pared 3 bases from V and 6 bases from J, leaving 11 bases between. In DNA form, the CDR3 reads TGTGCCAGCTCACCGCAGGGCGGTAATGGCTACACCTTC. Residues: CASSPQGGNGYTF. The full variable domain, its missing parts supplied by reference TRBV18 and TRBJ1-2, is NAGVMQNPRHLVRRRGQEARLRCSPMKGHSHVYWYRQLPEEGLKFMVYLQKENIIDESGMPKERFSAEFPKEGPSILRIQQVVRGDSAAYFCASSPQGGNGYTFGSGTRLTVV.

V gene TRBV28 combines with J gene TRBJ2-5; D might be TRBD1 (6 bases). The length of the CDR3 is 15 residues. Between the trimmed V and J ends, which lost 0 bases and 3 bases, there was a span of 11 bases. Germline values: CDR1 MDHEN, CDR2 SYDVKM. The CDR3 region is CASSLWDGGKETQYF. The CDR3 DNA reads TGTGCCAGCAGTTTATGGGATGGGGGCAAAGAGACCCAGTACTTC.

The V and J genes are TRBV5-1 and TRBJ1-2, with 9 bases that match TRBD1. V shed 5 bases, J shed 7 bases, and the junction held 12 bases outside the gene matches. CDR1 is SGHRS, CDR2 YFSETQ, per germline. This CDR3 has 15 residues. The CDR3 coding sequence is TGCGCCAGCAGTCGCGGTGGGGGACAGGGTTCTGGCTACACCTTC. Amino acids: CASSRGGGQGSGYTF.

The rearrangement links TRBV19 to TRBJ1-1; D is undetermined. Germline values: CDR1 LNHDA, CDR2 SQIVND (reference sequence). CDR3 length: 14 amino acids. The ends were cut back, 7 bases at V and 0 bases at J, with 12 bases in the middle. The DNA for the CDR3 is TGTGCCAGTACCCCCCTGGCGGTGAACACTGAAGCTTTCTTT. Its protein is CASTPLAVNTEAFF. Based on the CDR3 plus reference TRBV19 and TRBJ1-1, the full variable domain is DGGITQSPKYLFRKEGQNVTLSCEQNLNHDAMYWYRQDPGQGLRLIYYSQIVNDFQKGDIAEGYSVSREKKESFPLTVTSAQKNPTAFYLCASTPLAVNTEAFFGQGTRLTVV.

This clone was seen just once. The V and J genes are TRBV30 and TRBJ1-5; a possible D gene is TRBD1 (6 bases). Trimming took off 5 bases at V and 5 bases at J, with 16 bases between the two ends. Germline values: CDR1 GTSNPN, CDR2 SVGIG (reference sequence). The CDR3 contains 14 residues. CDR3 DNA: TGTGCCTGGGGAGGCGGGGGCACCTATCAGCCCCAGCATTTT. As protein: CAWGGGGTYQPQHF.

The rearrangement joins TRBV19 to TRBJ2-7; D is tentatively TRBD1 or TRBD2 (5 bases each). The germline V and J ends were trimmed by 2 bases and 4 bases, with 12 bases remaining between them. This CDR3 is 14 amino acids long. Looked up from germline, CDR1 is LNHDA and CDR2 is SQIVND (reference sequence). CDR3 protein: CASSIMGDSYEQYF. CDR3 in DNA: TGTGCCAGTAGTATAATGGGGGATTCGTACGAGCAGTACTTC.

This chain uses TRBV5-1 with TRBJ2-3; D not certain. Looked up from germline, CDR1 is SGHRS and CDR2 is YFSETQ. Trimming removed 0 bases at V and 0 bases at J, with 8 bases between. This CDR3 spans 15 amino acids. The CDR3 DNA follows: TGCGCCAGCAGCTTGGACGGAACTAGCACAGATACGCAGTATTTT. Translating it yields CASSLDGTSTDTQYF.

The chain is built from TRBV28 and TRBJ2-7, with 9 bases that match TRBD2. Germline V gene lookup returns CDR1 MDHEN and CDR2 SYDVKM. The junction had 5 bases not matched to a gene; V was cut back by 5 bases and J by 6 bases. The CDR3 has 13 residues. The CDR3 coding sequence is TGTGCCAGCAGTCCAGGAGCGGGGGGCGAGCAGTACTTC. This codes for CASSPGAGGEQYF.

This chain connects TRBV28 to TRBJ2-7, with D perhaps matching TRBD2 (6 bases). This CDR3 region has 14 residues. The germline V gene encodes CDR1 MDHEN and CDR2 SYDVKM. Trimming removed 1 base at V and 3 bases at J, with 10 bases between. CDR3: CASSLYRGGYEQYF. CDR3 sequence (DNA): TGTGCCAGCAGTTTATATAGGGGAGGCTACGAGCAGTACTTC.